This T cell receptor beta chain was obtained from a study of CD8+ T cells in alopecia areata. Sequencing used cDNA as its template, made by extracting RNA and reverse transcribing it. Clones were sequenced by immunoSEQ multiplex PCR, and TCRdb holds only the in-frame ones, with some missing. The sample has 200,000 to 250,000 clones, more than 55% seen once; the top ten hold 1% to 1.5%. The CDR3 runs to 14 residues. V lost 8 bases and J lost 4; bases outside the gene matches: 6. Looked up from germline, CDR1 is WSHSY and CDR2 is SAAADI. Treatment specified: oral pan-JAK inhibitor, 5-10 mg twice daily. The receptor was derived from a human donor with alopecia areata. V and J are TRBV10-2 and TRBJ2-1, with TRBD2 identical over 9 bases. Material: CD4+ T cells sorted from blood, obtained between weeks 44 and 45, from a patient treated with tofacitinib. The CDR3 is CASVGLAFYNEQFF. CDR3 in DNA: TGCGCCAGCGTGGGACTAGCCTTTTACAATGAGCAGTTCTTC.